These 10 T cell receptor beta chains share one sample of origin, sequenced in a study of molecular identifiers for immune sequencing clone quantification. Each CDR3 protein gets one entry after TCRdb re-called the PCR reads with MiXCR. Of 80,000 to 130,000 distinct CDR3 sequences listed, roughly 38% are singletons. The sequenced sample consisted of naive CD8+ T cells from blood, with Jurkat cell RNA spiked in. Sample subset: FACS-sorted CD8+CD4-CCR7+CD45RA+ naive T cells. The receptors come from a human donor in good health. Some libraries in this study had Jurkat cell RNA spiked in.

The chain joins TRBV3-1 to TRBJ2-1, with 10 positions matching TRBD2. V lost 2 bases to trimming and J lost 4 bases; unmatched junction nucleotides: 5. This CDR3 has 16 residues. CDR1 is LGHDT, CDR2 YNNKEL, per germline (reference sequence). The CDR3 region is CASSQHLAGAYNEQFF. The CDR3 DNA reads TGTGCCAGCAGCCAACACCTAGCGGGAGCATACAATGAGCAGTTCTTC.

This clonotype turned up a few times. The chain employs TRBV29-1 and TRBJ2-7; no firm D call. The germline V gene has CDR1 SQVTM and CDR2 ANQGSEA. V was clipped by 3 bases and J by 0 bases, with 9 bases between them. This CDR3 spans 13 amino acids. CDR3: CSVEKGSSYEQYF. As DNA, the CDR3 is TGCAGCGTTGAGAAAGGCAGCTCCTACGAGCAGTACTTC.

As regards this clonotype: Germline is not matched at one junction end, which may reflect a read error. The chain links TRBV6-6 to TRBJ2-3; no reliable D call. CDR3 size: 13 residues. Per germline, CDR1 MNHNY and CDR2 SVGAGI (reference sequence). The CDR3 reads CASSGRNTATQYF. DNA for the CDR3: TGTGCCAGCAGCGGACGGAACACAGCTACGCAGTATTTT.

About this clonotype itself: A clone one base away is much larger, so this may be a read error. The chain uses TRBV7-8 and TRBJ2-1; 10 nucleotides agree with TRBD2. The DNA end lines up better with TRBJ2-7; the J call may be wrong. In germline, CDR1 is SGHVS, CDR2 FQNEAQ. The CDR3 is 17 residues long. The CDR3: CASSEGTSEYSYNEQYF. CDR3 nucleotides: TGTGCCAGCAGCGAAGGGACTAGCGAATACTCCTACAATGAGCAGTACTTC.

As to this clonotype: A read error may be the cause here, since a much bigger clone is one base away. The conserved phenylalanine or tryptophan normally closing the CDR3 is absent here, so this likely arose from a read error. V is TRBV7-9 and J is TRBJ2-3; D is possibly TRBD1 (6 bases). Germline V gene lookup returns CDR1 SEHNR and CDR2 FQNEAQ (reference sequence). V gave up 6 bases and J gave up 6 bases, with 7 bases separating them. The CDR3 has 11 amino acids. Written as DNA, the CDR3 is TGTGCCAGCAGTCAGGGGGATACGCAGTATTCT. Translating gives CASSQGDTQYS.

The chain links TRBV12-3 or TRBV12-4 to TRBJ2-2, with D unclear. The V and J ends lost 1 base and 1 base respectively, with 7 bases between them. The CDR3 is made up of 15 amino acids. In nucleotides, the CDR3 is TGTGCCAGCAGTTTAGAAGACAAGAACACCGGGGAGCTGTTTTTT. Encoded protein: CASSLEDKNTGELFF.

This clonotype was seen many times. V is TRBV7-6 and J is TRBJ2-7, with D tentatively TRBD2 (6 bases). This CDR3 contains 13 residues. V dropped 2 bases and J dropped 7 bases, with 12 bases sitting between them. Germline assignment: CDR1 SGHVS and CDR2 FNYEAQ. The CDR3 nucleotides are TGTGCCAGCAGCTTAACGACGGAGGGGGAGCAGTACTTC. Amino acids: CASSLTTEGEQYF.

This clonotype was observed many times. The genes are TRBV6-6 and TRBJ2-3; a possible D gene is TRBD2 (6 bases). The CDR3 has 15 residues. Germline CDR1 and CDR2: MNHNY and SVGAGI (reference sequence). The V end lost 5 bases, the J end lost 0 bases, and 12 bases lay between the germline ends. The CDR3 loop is CASSDAGRSTDTQYF. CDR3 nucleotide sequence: TGTGCCAGCAGTGACGCGGGACGGAGCACAGATACGCAGTATTTT.

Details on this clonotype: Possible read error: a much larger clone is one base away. CDR3 coding DNA: TGTGCCAGCAGCCCACCGGGGGCTGAAGCTTCCTTT. The encoded protein is CASSPPGAEASF. The J gene is TRBJ1-1, the V gene TRBV12-3 or TRBV12-4; possibly TRBD1 for D (6 bases). The CDR3 runs 12 residues.

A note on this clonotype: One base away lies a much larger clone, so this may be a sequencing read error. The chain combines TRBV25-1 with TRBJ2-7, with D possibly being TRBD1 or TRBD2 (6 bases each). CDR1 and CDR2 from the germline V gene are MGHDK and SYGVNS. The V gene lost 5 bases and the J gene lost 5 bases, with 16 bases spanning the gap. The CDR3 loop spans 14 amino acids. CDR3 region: CASSLDGGGNEQYF. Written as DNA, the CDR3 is TGTGCCAGCAGTCTCGATGGGGGCGGGAACGAGCAGTACTTC.